This TCR beta chain was sequenced during a study of control samples from healthy donors and cancer patients. CDR1 and CDR2 from the germline V gene are LNHNV and YYDKDF (reference sequence). The CDR3 spans 14 residues. Between the trimmed V and J ends, which lost 7 bases and 2 bases, there was a span of 12 bases. The method was immunoSEQ multiplex PCR; TCRdb's version includes in-frame clones alone and lacks a portion of them. The sample consists of some 100,000 clones, 90% of them appearing once. This chain connects TRBV15 to TRBJ2-1; D is tentatively TRBD1 or TRBD2 (6 bases each). The specimen was blood. The clonotype originates from a human donor in good health. The donor label of this sample is uncertain. DNA of the CDR3: TGTGCCACCACTAATAGGGGGGCCTACAATGAGCAGTTCTTC. Translation: CATTNRGAYNEQFF.